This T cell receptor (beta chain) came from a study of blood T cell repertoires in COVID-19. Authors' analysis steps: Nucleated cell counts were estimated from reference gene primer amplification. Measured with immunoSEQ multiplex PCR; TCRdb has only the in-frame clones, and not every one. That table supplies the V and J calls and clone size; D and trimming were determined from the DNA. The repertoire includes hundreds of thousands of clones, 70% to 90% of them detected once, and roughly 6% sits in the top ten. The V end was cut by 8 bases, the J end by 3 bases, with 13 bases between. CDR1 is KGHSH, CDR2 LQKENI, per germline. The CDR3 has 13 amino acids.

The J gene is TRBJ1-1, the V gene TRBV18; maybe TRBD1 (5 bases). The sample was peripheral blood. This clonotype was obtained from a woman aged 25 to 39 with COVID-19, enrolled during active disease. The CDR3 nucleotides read TGTGCCAGCCGCGGAGGGGCTGACACTGAAGCTTTCTTT. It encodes CASRGGADTEAFF.